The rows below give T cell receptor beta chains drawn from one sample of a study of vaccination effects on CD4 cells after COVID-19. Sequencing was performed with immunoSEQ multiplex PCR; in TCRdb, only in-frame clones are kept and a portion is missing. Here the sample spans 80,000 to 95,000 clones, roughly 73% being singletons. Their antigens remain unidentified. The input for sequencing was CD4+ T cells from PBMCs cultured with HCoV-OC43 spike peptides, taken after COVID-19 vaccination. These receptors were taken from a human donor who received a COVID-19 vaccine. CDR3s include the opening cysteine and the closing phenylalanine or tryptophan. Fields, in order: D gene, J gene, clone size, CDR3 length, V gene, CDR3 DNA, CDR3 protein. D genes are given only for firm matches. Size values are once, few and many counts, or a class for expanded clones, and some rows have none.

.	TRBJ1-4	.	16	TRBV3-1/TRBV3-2	TGTGCCAGCAGCCAAGCTATACAGGGTCTGAGGGAAAAACTGTTTTTT	CASSQAIQGLREKLFF
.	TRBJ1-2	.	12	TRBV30	TGTGCCTGGAGTGTACTCTCTTCAGGCTACACCTTC	CAWSVLSSGYTF
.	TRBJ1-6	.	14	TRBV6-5	TGTGCCGTAAGCCGCGGAGAGAGAAATTCACCCCTCCACTTT	CAVSRGERNSPLHF
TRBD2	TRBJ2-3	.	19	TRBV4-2	TGTGCCAGCAGCCAAGATCCCAGCGGGGGCCGCGCAGGAGCAGATACGCAGTATTTT	CASSQDPSGGRAGADTQYF
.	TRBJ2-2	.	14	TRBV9	TGTGCCAGCAGCGTTTCTGGGAACACCGGGGAGCTGTTTTTT	CASSVSGNTGELFF
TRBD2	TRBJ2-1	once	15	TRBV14	TGTGCCAGCAGCCAAGTAACTAGCGGGGTGTATGAGCAGTTCTTC	CASSQVTSGVYEQFF
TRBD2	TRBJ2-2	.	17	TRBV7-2	TGTGCCAGCAGCTTGCGGGGTGGGACTATGGGGACCGGGGAGCTGTTTTTT	CASSLRGGTMGTGELFF
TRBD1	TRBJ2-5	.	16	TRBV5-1	TGCGCCAGCAGTCCTGGGACAGGGAATTTCCAAGAGACCCAGTACTTC	CASSPGTGNFQETQYF
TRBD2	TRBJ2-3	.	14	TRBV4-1	TGCGCCAGCAGCCTAAACGGGGGGGGCGGTACGCAGTATTTT	CASSLNGGGGTQYF
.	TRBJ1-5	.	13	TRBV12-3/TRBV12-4	TGTAGCTCAGGGGTATCGCGCAATCAGCCCCAGCATTTT	CSSGVSRNQPQHF
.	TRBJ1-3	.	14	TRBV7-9	TGTGCCAGCAGCACGGCAGGGGACGGAAACACCATATATTTT	CASSTAGDGNTIYF
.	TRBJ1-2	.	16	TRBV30	TGTGCCTGGAACTACAAACAGGGAAAAAGCTTCTATGGCTACACCTTC	CAWNYKQGKSFYGYTF
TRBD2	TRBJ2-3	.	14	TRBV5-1	TGCGCCAGCAGCATAGGACTAGACACAGATACGCAGTATTTT	CASSIGLDTDTQYF
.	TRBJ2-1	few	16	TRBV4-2	TGTGCCAGCAGCCAAGAGACTAGTCGATCCTACAATGAGCAGTTCTTC	CASSQETSRSYNEQFF
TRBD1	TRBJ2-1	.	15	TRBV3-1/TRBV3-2	TGTGCCAGCATGTTCCTGGGACAGGGTCCCAATGAGCAGTTCTTC	CASMFLGQGPNEQFF
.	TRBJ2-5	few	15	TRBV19	TGTGCCAGTAGTATAGGCGTGGGAACTCAAGAGACCCAGTACTTC	CASSIGVGTQETQYF
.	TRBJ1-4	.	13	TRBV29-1	TGCAGCGTTTCGGGCAACACTAATGAAAAACTGTTTTTT	CSVSGNTNEKLFF
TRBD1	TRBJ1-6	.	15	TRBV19	TGTGCCAGTAGTAGCGGACAGGGGAAAAATTCACCCCTCCACTTT	CASSSGQGKNSPLHF
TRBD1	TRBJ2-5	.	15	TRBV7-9	TGTGCCAGCAGCCCAGGACAGGGGGCCTGGGAGACCCAGTACTTC	CASSPGQGAWETQYF
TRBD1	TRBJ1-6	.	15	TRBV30	TGTGCCTGGAGTGGGGGGACAGGATATAATTCACCCCTCCACTTT	CAWSGGTGYNSPLHF
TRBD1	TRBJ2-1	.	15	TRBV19	TGTGCCAGTAACACCTTCGAGGGACAGGGTAATGAGCAGTTCTTC	CASNTFEGQGNEQFF
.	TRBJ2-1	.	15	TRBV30	TGTGCCTGGAGAGGCCTGTGGAAAATCTACAATGAGCAGTTCTTC	CAWRGLWKIYNEQFF
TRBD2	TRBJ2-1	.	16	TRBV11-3	TGTGCCAGCAGCTTAGAGGAGCGGGGGGGCAGAAATGAGCAGTTCTTC	CASSLEERGGRNEQFF
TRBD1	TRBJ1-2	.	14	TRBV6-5	TGTGCCAGCAGTTACCCGGGACAGTACGGTGGCTACACCTTC	CASSYPGQYGGYTF
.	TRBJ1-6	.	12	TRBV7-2	TGTGCCAGCAGCCCAGGGAACTCACCCCTCCACTTT	CASSPGNSPLHF
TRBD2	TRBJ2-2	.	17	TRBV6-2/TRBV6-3	TGTGCCAGCAGTTATACTAGCGGGGGCACGAACACCGGGGAGCTGTTTTTT	CASSYTSGGTNTGELFF
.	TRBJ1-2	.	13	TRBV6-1	TGTGCCAGCAGTGAATATACGGTCTATGGCTACACCTTC	CASSEYTVYGYTF
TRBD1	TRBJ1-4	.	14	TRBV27	TGTGCCAGCAGTCCCCGGACAGGGAGTGAAAAACTGTTTTTT	CASSPRTGSEKLFF
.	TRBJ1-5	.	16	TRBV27	TGTGCCAGCAGTTTATGGGGGACGGGGGTCCGTCAGCCCCAGCATTTT	CASSLWGTGVRQPQHF
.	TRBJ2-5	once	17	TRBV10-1	TGCGCCAGCAGTGAGCCGTCGAAGGTGGGAATGGGAGAGACCCAGTACTTC	CASSEPSKVGMGETQYF
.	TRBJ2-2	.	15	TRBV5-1	TGCGCCAGTCGCCGACAGGAGCGGAACACCGGGGAGCTGTTTTTT	CASRRQERNTGELFF
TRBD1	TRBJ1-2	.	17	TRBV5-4	TGTGCCAGCAGCTTGGCCGTAGCAGGGGGGTCGAGGGGTGGCTACACCTTC	CASSLAVAGGSRGGYTF
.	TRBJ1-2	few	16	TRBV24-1	TGTGCCACCAGTGACACGATCGGGGGGGGTAACTATGGCTACACCTTC	CATSDTIGGGNYGYTF
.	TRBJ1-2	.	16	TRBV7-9	TGTGCCAGCAGTTCCTCTTTCAGGGGTAAGGGCTATGGCTACACCTTC	CASSSSFRGKGYGYTF
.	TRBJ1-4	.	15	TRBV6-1	TGTGCCAGCAGTGACATGTGGGGGAGCCGTGAAAAACTGTTTTTT	CASSDMWGSREKLFF
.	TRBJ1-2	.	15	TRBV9	TGTGCCAGCAGTCGATTACAGGGTAATAACTATGGCTACACCTTC	CASSRLQGNNYGYTF
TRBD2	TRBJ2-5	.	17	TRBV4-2	TGTGCCAGCAGCCTAACTACTAGCGGGGTTTTCCAAGAGACCCAGTACTTC	CASSLTTSGVFQETQYF
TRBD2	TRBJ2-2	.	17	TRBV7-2	TGTGCCAGCAGCTTAGTAGTAGGGACTACCATCACCGGGGAGCTGTTTTTT	CASSLVVGTTITGELFF
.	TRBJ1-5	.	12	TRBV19	TGTGCCAGTACCCGGGGGGTTCAGCCCCAGCATTTT	CASTRGVQPQHF
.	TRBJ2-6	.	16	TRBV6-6	TGTGCCAGCAGACCGGGACAAAGCTCTGGGGCCAACGTCCTGACTTTC	CASRPGQSSGANVLTF
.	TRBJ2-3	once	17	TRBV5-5	TGTGCCAGCAGCTTGGATCCCTGGGCAGGGAGGAGTGATACGCAGTATTTT	CASSLDPWAGRSDTQYF